This T cell receptor (beta chain) was observed in a study of kidney transplant recipient with SARS-CoV-2 infection. TCRdb analysed the reads with MiXCR anew, one entry per CDR3 protein. The sample includes about 250,000 distinct CDR3 sequences, 29% of them seen just once. This clonotype was counted at least ten times. Sequences were derived from a blood sample, sampled at baseline and between days 110 and 120 from a kidney transplant recipient. This receptor was obtained from a male patient between 25 and 40 years old who had COVID-19 and was a kidney transplant recipient. T cells may partly derive from the graft donor.

The chain's CDR3 is CASSVHRDEQYF. The DNA for the CDR3 is TGTGCCAGCAGCGTACACAGGGACGAGCAGTACTTC. The rearrangement joins TRBV7-9 to TRBJ2-7; TRBD1 is a possible D gene (6 bases). V was pared by 5 bases and J by 5 bases, with 10 bases between. The CDR3 has 12 residues. CDR1 and CDR2 (germline): SEHNR, FQNEAQ (reference sequence).